Below, 8 T cell receptor beta chains from the same sample are listed, as sequenced in a study of blood T cell repertoires in COVID-19. Sequencing was performed with immunoSEQ multiplex PCR; in TCRdb, only in-frame clones are kept and a portion is missing. The repertoire holds approximately 200,000 clones, with 89% as singletons. Source material: PBMCs or T cells enriched from blood (not recorded which). Receptors were obtained from a woman aged 40 to 50 with acute COVID-19.

The chain has TRBV5-6 and TRBJ1-6, with unresolved D. The germline V and J ends were trimmed by 0 bases and 9 bases, with 10 bases remaining between them. This CDR3 contains 14 residues. The germline V gene encodes CDR1 SGHDT and CDR2 YYEEEE. CDR3 sequence (DNA): TGTGCCAGCAGCTTGGGTACACCTGCTTCACCCCTCCACTTT. Its translation is CASSLGTPASPLHF. The full variable domain, with the rest looked up from reference TRBV5-6 and TRBJ1-6, is DAGVTQSPTHLIKTRGQQVTLRCSPKSGHDTVSWYQQALGQGPQFIFQYYEEEERQRGNFPDRFSGHQFPNYSSELNVNALLLGDSALYLCASSLGTPASPLHFGNGTRLTVT.

The gene calls are TRBV2 and TRBJ1-5; 9 positions match TRBD1. Unmatched junction bases numbered 14, after V lost 6 bases and J lost 2 bases. CDR1 is SNHLY and CDR2 is FYNNEI in the germline V gene. The CDR3 extends over 18 amino acids. For the CDR3, the DNA is TGTGCCAGCAGGCAACCGGGACAGGGTGTAAGGGGCAATCAGCCCCAGCATTTT. Its protein product is CASRQPGQGVRGNQPQHF.

The chain recombines TRBV30 with TRBJ2-1; 7 nucleotides match TRBD1. J gave up 6 bases and V 2 bases, and 16 bases lay outside the gene matches. The germline gives CDR1 GTSNPN, CDR2 SVGIG (reference sequence). The CDR3 runs to 17 residues. This CDR3 is CAWSSPGFRGSGNEQFF. The CDR3 DNA reads as TGTGCCTGGAGTTCCCCAGGGTTCAGGGGGAGCGGCAATGAGCAGTTCTTC.

This chain connects TRBV6-5 to TRBJ2-2, with D possibly being TRBD1 (5 bases). CDR1 is MNHEY and CDR2 is SVGAGI in the germline V gene. Trimming removed 1 base from V and 6 bases from J, with 9 bases in between. This CDR3 contains 14 residues. The CDR3, as DNA: TGTGCCAGCAGTTACTGGGGCCCTGCCGGGGAGCTGTTTTTT. This encodes CASSYWGPAGELFF.

The rearrangement links TRBV10-1 to TRBJ2-3, with 10 bases lining up with TRBD1. The CDR3 extends over 17 amino acids. Losses at the gene ends were 6 bases for V and 2 bases for J; bases not matched to a gene: 11. CDR1 and CDR2 from the germline V gene are WNHNN and SYGVQD (reference sequence). CDR3 residues: CASRGWDRGFTTDTQYF. The CDR3 region has the DNA TGCGCCAGCAGGGGCTGGGACAGGGGTTTTACCACAGATACGCAGTATTTT.

V gene TRBV4-2 combines with J gene TRBJ2-6; 9 nucleotides agree with TRBD1. V was pared by 4 bases and J by 1 base, with 14 bases of the junction left unmatched. The length of the CDR3 is 20 residues. Germline lookup yields CDR1 LGHNA and CDR2 YNFKEQ. Here the CDR3 DNA reads TGTGCCAGCAGCCCTCCCCCCACAACAGGGGGCATATCTGGGGCCAACGTCCTGACTTTC. Its translation: CASSPPPTTGGISGANVLTF.

This chain links TRBV3-1 (or the pseudogene TRBV3-2) with TRBJ2-3; D remains ambiguous. Germline CDR1 is LGHDT and CDR2 is YNNKEL (reference sequence). V lost 1 base, J lost 6 bases, and 11 bases lay in between. This CDR3 comprises 14 residues. For the CDR3, the DNA is TGTGCCAGCAGCCAAGGTTTTGGAGCGGATACGCAGTATTTT. Protein sequence: CASSQGFGADTQYF.

This chain joins TRBV9 and TRBJ2-2; 15 nucleotides match TRBD2. The V gene end was trimmed by 2 bases and the J gene end by 0 bases; junction bases not matched to a gene: 8. Germline lookup yields CDR1 SGDLS and CDR2 YYNGEE. The CDR3 contains 20 residues. CDR3 coding DNA: TGTGCCAGCAGCGTCGGCGGGACTAGCGGGGGGCCGGCGAACACCGGGGAGCTGTTTTTT. This gives the protein CASSVGGTSGGPANTGELFF.